What follows describes a single TCR beta chain. The antigen is not known. TCRdb reprocessed the 5' RACE reads and reports one entry per CDR3 protein, with no DNA. This repertoire includes 110,000 or so distinct CDR3 sequences. The data stem from a study of monozygotic twins with inflammatory bowel disease. The study's findings and limits: Researchers were unable to tell different T cell subtypes apart. For repertoire similarity, concordant twins did not differ from discordant twins, possibly because power was limited. Part of the variability in patient repertoires may have come from differing immunosuppressive treatments. IBD patients displayed reduced TCRbeta diversity (inverse Simpson) when set against healthy co-twins.

The sample consisted of blood. The sequence derives from a human donor with ulcerative colitis or Crohn's disease, or a healthy co-twin of an affected twin (not recorded which).

The CDR3 loop is CASSRRDHPSGYDTQYF. This chain links TRBV5-6 with TRBJ2-3; TCRdb picks TRBD2, but there is no DNA to check that call. CDR1 SGHDT and CDR2 YYEEEE come from the germline V gene. This CDR3 has 17 amino acids.